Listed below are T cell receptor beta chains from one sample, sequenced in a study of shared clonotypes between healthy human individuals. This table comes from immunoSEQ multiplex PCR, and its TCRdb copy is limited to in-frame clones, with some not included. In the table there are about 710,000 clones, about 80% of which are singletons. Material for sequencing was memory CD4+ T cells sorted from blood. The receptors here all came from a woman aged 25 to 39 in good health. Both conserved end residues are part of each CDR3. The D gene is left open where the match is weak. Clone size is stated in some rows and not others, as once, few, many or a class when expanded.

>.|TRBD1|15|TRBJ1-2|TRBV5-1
TGCGCCAGCAGCTCCGGCGACCGGGACAGCGGGGGCTACACCTTC
CASSSGDRDSGGYTF
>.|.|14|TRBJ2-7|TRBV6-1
TGTGCCAGCAGTGAAGCGGGAACTAGGGAGGAGCAGTACTTC
CASSEAGTREEQYF
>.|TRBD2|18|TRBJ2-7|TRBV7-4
TGTGCCAGCACCGTTAAGGGATGTTCTCGGGGGGAAAGGTCCGAGCAGTACTTC
CASTVKGCSRGERSEQYF
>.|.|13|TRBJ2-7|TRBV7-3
TGTGCCAGCAGCTTAATCAGGGACTACGAGCAGTACTTC
CASSLIRDYEQYF
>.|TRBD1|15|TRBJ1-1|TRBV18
TGTGCCAGCTCACAAGGACAGGGGATGAACACTGAAGCTTTCTTT
CASSQGQGMNTEAFF
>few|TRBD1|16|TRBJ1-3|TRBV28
TGTGCCAGCAGATCCGGGACAGGGCGACCCGGAAACACCATATATTTT
CASRSGTGRPGNTIYF
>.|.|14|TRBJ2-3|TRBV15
TGTGCCACCAGCCTCTTGGCCTCCACAGATACGCAGTATTTT
CATSLLASTDTQYF
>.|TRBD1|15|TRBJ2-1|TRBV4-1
TGCGCCAGCAGCCACCCGGGACAGGGCAGCAATGAGCAGTTCTTC
CASSHPGQGSNEQFF
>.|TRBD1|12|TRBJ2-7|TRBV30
TGTGCCTGTCGAATCCGGGACAGCGAGCAGTACTTC
CACRIRDSEQYF
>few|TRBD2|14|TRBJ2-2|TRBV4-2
TGTGCCAGCAGAGGCGGGAGCGACACCGGGGAGCTGTTTTTT
CASRGGSDTGELFF
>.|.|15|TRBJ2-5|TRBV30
TGTGCCTGGAGTGTAGCGGGCGGGGGCGTGGGGACCCAGTACTTC
CAWSVAGGGVGTQYF
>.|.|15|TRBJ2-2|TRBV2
TGTGCCAGCAGTGATTATAGGGGCAGCGGCGGGGAGCTGTTTTTT
CASSDYRGSGGELFF
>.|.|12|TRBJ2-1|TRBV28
TGTGCCAGCAGTTTACAAAACCATGAGCAGTTCTTC
CASSLQNHEQFF
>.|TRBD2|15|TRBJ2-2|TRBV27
TGTGCCAGCAGTCCGACTAGCGGGATCACCGGGGAGCTGTTTTTT
CASSPTSGITGELFF
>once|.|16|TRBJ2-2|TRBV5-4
TGTGCCAGCAGCTTGTGGACAGCCCTCAACACCGGGGAGCTGTTTTTT
CASSLWTALNTGELFF
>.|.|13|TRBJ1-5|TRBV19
TGTGCCAGTAGTTCCCTTCAATATCAGCCCCAGCATTTT
CASSSLQYQPQHF
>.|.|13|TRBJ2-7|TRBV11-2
TGTGCCAGCAGCTTGGTTCTAGCAGGCGAGCAGTACTTC
CASSLVLAGEQYF
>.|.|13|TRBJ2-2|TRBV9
TGTGCCAGCAGCGTCCGGTGGGCCGGGGAGCTGTTTTTT
CASSVRWAGELFF
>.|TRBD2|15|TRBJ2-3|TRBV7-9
TGTGCCAGCAGCCCGCTAGCGGGAGTCGCAGATACGCAGTATTTT
CASSPLAGVADTQYF
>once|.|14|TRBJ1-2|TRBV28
TGTGCCTCCCAGTTTCCGGGGGCGGTGAATGGCTACACCTTC
CASQFPGAVNGYTF
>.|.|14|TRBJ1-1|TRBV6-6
TGTGCCAGCAGTTACGGGGGCGGGCAAGATGAAGCTTTCTTT
CASSYGGGQDEAFF
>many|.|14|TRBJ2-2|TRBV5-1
TGCGCCAGCAGCTTGGTAGGGGAGGACGGGGAGCTGTTTTTT
CASSLVGEDGELFF
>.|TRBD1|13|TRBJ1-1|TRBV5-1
TGCGCCAGCGGACAGGGGGCTCACACTGAAGCTTTCTTT
CASGQGAHTEAFF
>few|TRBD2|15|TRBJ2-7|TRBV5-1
TGCGCCAGCAGCTTGCCACTAGCGGGAGTCGGGGAGCAGTACTTC
CASSLPLAGVGEQYF
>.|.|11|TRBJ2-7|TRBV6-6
TGTGCCAGCAGTAACTATGACGAGCAGTACTTC
CASSNYDEQYF
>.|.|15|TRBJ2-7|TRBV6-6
TGTGCCAGCAAAACACGAGATAGGGCTCCCTACGAGCAGTACTTC
CASKTRDRAPYEQYF
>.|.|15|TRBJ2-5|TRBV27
TGTGCCAGCAGTATCGGATCGGCGCGAGGAGAGACCCAGTACTTC
CASSIGSARGETQYF
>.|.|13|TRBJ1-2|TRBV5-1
TGCGCCAGCAGCACGGAAACAGAGGATGGCTACACCTTC
CASSTETEDGYTF
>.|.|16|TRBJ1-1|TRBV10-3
TGTGCCATCAGTGAGTCGATGGGCCAGGGGAGGACTGAAGCTTTCTTT
CAISESMGQGRTEAFF
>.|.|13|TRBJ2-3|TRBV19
TGTGCCAGTAGTAATTCCCGGGAGGATACGCAGTATTTT
CASSNSREDTQYF
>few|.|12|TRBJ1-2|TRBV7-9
TGTGCCAGCAGCTTAGGGGGCTATGGCTACACCTTC
CASSLGGYGYTF
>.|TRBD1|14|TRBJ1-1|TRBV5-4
TGTGCCAGCAGCACTACAGGGGGCGGTACTGAAGCTTTCTTT
CASSTTGGGTEAFF
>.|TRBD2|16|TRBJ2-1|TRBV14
TGTGCCAGCAGCCAAGTAGGCGGGAGCTCCTACAATGAGCAGTTCTTC
CASSQVGGSSYNEQFF
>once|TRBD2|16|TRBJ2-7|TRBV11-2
TGTGCCAGCAGCCTAGGGACTAGCGGGACGGAGGGCGAGCAGTACTTC
CASSLGTSGTEGEQYF
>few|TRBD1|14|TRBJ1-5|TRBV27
TGTGCCAGCACGGACAGGGCGGGGACCCAGCCCCAGCATTTT
CASTDRAGTQPQHF
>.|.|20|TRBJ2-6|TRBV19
TGTGCCAGTAGTATTAGGGGGGACGGCAGGGGCAAGTCTGGGGCCAACGTCCTGACTTTC
CASSIRGDGRGKSGANVLTF
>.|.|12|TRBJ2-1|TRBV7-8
TGTGCCAGCACCGAGACAGACAATGAGCAGTTCTTC
CASTETDNEQFF
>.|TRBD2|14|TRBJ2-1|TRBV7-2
TGTGCCAGCAGCCGGACTAGCGGGAACAATGAGCAGTTCTTC
CASSRTSGNNEQFF
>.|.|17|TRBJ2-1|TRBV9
TGTGCCAGCAGCATCACCGGGCAGCGCTCGTCCTACAATGAGCAGTTCTTC
CASSITGQRSSYNEQFF
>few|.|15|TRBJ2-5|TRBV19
TGTGCCAGTAGTCCCCAGGGCCCGCTCGGGGAGACCCAGTACTTC
CASSPQGPLGETQYF
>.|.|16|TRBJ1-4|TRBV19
TGTGCCAGTAGTACCCTCGGGACAATCGGAAGTGAAAAACTGTTTTTT
CASSTLGTIGSEKLFF
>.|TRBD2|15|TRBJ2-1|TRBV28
TGTGCCAGCAGCCGAACTAGCGGGAGGTACAATGAGCAGTTCTTC
CASSRTSGRYNEQFF
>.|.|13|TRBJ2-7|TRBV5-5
TGTGCCAGCAGCTTGTGGCTGCAGTTGGAGCAGTACTTC
CASSLWLQLEQYF
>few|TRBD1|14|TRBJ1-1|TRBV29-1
TGCAGCGTCCGACAGGGGACGGCGAACACTGAAGCTTTCTTT
CSVRQGTANTEAFF
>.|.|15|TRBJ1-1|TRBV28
TGTGCCAGCAGTTTTTTCTCAGGGAAGAGGACTGAAGCTTTCTTT
CASSFFSGKRTEAFF
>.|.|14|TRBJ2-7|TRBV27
TGTGCCAGCAGTTTAACTCGGGAAGCCTACGAGCAGTACTTC
CASSLTREAYEQYF
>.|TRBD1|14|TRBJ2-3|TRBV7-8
TGTGCCAGCAGCTTAGGGCAGGGGGCAGATACGCAGTATTTT
CASSLGQGADTQYF
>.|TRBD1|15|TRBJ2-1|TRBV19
TGTGCCAGTAGTATAGGACAGGGCCTCTACAATGAGCAGTTCTTC
CASSIGQGLYNEQFF
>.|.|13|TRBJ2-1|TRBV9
TGTGCCAGCAGCGAGGCCCCAGTCGGTGAGCAGTTCTTC
CASSEAPVGEQFF
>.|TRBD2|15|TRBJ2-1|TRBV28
TGTGCCAGCAGTTTAATTAGCGGGAGATTGGATGAGCAGTTCTTC
CASSLISGRLDEQFF
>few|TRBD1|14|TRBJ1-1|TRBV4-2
TGTGCCAGCAGCCAAGATTCAGGGGGGACTGAAGCTTTCTTT
CASSQDSGGTEAFF
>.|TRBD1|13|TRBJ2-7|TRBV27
TGTGCCAGCCGAAGACAGGGGGCCTACGAGCAGTACTTC
CASRRQGAYEQYF
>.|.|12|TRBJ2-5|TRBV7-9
TGTGCCAGCAGGTCTAGTGGGGAGACCCAGTACTTC
CASRSSGETQYF
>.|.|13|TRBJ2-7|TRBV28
TGTGCCAGCAGTCTCCTAATTCATCGGGAGCAGTACTTC
CASSLLIHREQYF
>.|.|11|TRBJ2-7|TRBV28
TGTGCCAGCCGGTCCCCCACCGAGCAGTACTTC
CASRSPTEQYF